This entry is about one TCR beta chain. The repertoire was sequenced with immunoSEQ multiplex PCR; TCRdb's copy has only in-frame clones and lacks some. The sample lists approximately 100,000 clones; about 72% were seen once. This entry belongs to a study of shared clonotypes between healthy human individuals. Deletions cut 0 bases from V and 0 bases from J, with 12 bases between. The germline V gene encodes CDR1 MNHNS and CDR2 SASEGT. There are 16 residues in the CDR3. CD8 memory fractions consisted of CD45RO+ and CCR7-negative CD45RA+ TemRA cells together. V usage is TRBV6-1 and J usage is TRBJ2-7, with a weak D call TRBD1 (6 bases). This TCR derives from a woman aged 25 to 39 in good health. Sample: memory CD8+ T cells sorted from blood. Described subset: CD45RO+ cells pooled with CCR7-negative TemRA cells. The CDR3 loop is CASSEAQGSGSYEQYF. CDR3 in DNA: TGTGCCAGCAGTGAAGCCCAGGGGAGCGGCTCCTACGAGCAGTACTTC.